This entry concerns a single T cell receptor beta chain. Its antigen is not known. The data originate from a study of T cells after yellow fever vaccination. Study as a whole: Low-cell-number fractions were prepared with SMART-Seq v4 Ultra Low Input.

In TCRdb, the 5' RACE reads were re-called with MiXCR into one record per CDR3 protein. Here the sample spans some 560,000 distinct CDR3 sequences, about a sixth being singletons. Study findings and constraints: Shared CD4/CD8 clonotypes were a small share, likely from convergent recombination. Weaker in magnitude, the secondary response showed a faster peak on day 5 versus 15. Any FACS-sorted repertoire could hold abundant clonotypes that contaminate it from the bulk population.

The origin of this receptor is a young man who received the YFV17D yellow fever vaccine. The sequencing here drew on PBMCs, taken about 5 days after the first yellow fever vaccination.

CDR3 sequence reads: CASSIPGFSLAGANVLTF. The DNA for the CDR3 is TGTGCCAGCAGCATCCCGGGTTTCAGCTTGGCCGGGGCCAACGTCCTGACTTTC. This rearrangement joins TRBV27 to TRBJ2-6; D is unclear. Per germline, CDR1 MNHEY and CDR2 SMNVEV (reference sequence). The ends were cut back, 6 bases at V and 4 bases at J, with 22 bases in the middle. The CDR3 sequence is 18 residues long.